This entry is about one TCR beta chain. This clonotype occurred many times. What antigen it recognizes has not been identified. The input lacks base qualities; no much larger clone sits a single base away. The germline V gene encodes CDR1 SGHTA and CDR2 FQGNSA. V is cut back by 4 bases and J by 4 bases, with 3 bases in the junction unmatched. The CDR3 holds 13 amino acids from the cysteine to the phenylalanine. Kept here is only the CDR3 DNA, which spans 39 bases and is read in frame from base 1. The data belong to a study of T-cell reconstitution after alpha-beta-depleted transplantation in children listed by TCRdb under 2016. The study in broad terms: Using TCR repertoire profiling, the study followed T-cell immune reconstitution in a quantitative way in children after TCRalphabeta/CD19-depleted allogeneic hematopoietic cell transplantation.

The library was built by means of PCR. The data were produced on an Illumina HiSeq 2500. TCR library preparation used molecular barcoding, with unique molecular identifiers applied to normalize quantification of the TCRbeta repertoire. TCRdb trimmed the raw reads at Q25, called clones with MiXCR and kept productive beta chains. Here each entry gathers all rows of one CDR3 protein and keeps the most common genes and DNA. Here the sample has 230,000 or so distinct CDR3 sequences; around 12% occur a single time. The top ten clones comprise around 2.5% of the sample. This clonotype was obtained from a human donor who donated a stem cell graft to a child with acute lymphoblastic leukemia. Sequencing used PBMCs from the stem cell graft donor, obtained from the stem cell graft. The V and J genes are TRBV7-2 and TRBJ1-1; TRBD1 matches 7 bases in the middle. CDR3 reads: CASSSTGATEAFF. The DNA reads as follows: TGTGCCAGCAGCTCCACAGGGGCCACTGAAGCTTTCTTT.